Listed below are T cell receptor beta chains from one sample, sequenced in a study of identical twins. Each CDR3 protein is one row after TCRdb ran MiXCR on the 5' RACE reads. The sample lists about 200,000 distinct CDR3 sequences; around a tenth were seen once. What was sequenced was memory (CD45RO+) T cells sorted from blood. The receptors shown here come from a woman younger than 35 in good health. Both conserved end residues are part of each CDR3. D genes are given only for firm matches. Clone size appears in some rows only: once, few, many, or a class for an expanded clone.

cdr3_nt | cdr3_aa | j_call | clone_size | v_call | d_call
TGTGCCAGCAGCTTAGACAGAGCATATGGCTACACCTTC | CASSLDRAYGYTF | TRBJ1-2 | . | TRBV7-2 | .
TGTGCCACCGGGACCCCCGCAGCTGGCTACAATGAGCAGTTCTTC | CATGTPAAGYNEQFF | TRBJ2-1 | few | TRBV10-3 | .
TGTGCCAGCAGCTTTACTAGTGACTCCTACAATGAGCAGTTCTTC | CASSFTSDSYNEQFF | TRBJ2-1 | few | TRBV9 | .
TGTGCCAGCAGTAAGGGGGGCGGTAATGAAAAACTGTTTTTT | CASSKGGGNEKLFF | TRBJ1-4 | few | TRBV6-1 | .
TGCGCCAGCAGCAGGGGACCGCTAGTCGGGGACGAGCAGTACTTC | CASSRGPLVGDEQYF | TRBJ2-7 | many | TRBV5-1 | .
TGTGCCAGCAGGTTCACTGGTACGAGCACTGAAGCTTTCTTT | CASRFTGTSTEAFF | TRBJ1-1 | . | TRBV7-9 | .
TGTGCCGGGTCCAGGGGAGAGGGAGAGACCCAGTACTTC | CAGSRGEGETQYF | TRBJ2-5 | . | TRBV7-2 | .
TGTGCCAGCAGTCTCCGGGGCGGGACGAACACCGGGGAGCTGTTTTTT | CASSLRGGTNTGELFF | TRBJ2-2 | . | TRBV27 | .
TGCGCCAGCAGCTTGATCGCGGGGGAACAAGAGACCCAGTACTTC | CASSLIAGEQETQYF | TRBJ2-5 | . | TRBV5-1 | TRBD2
TGTGCCAGCAGCTTAGCTATACCCCCGGAGTGTGTCTTC | CASSLAIPPECVF | TRBJ2-1 | . | TRBV7-2 | .
TGTGCCAGCAGCCAATGGGTCGGGGGCAAAGGCGGGGAGCAGTTCTTC | CASSQWVGGKGGEQFF | TRBJ2-1 | . | TRBV3-1 | .
TGTGCCAGCAGTTTATGGCAGGCCGACAATCAGCCCCAGCATTTT | CASSLWQADNQPQHF | TRBJ1-5 | many | TRBV12-3/TRBV12-4 | .
TGTGCCAGCAGAATACAGACTAACAATTCACCCCTCCACTTT | CASRIQTNNSPLHF | TRBJ1-6 | few | TRBV12-3/TRBV12-4 | .
TGCAGTGCTAGAGATCTATGGAGGGTGGGTTCACCCCTCCACTTT | CSARDLWRVGSPLHF | TRBJ1-6 | . | TRBV20-1 | .
TGCAGTGCTAGAGAGCCGACCAAAGAGACCCAGTACTTC | CSAREPTKETQYF | TRBJ2-5 | . | TRBV20-1 | .
TGCAGTGCTAGAGATGGAGTCAATGAGCAGTTCTTC | CSARDGVNEQFF | TRBJ2-1 | few | TRBV20-1 | .
TGTGCCAGCAGCGCAGGGTTTGGCAATGAGCAGTTCTTC | CASSAGFGNEQFF | TRBJ2-1 | many | TRBV5-5 | .
TGCGCCAGCAGCTTGCCTAGTTTTAGTTCCTACGAGCAGTACTTC | CASSLPSFSSYEQYF | TRBJ2-7 | . | TRBV5-1 | .
TGTGCCTGTACCGACGGGAGGGTAGACGGGGAGCTGTTTTTT | CACTDGRVDGELFF | TRBJ2-2 | few | TRBV30 | TRBD2
TGTGCCAGCAGCCACCTCGGACTAGCGCGCACCGGGGAGCTGTTTTTT | CASSHLGLARTGELFF | TRBJ2-2 | many | TRBV3-1 | TRBD2
TGTGCCAGCAGTGGGGGACTAGCGGCGGGAAATGAGCAGTTCTTC | CASSGGLAAGNEQFF | TRBJ2-1 | few | TRBV6-1 | TRBD2
TGTGCCAGCAGTTACGACTGGACAGATACGCAGTATTTT | CASSYDWTDTQYF | TRBJ2-3 | many | TRBV6-5 | .
TGTGCCAGCAGTTACAAGGGGTCATGGTTCTTC | CASSYKGSWFF | TRBJ2-1 | few | TRBV6-5 | .
TGTGCCAGCACCCCGGGACTAGCGGAGTACAATGAGCAGTTCTTC | CASTPGLAEYNEQFF | TRBJ2-1 | few | TRBV12-3/TRBV12-4 | TRBD2
TGCAGTGCTAGTCGCGGGACTAGCGGGATGGGGAATGAGCAGTTCTTC | CSASRGTSGMGNEQFF | TRBJ2-1 | few | TRBV20-1 | TRBD2
TGTGCCAGCAGATTAAGCCAGGGGAATGAGCAGTTCTTC | CASRLSQGNEQFF | TRBJ2-1 | . | TRBV7-9 | .
TGTGCCAGCCGTTGGTCCGGTGGAAACATTCAGTACTTC | CASRWSGGNIQYF | TRBJ2-4 | few | TRBV5-5 | .
TGTGCCAGCAGCCCGGGACTGCTTACGGGAGAGACCCAGTACTTC | CASSPGLLTGETQYF | TRBJ2-5 | . | TRBV7-3 | .
TGTGCCAGCATTAGTACAGGGGGCCGGTCTAGCTACACCTTC | CASISTGGRSSYTF | TRBJ1-2 | many | TRBV6-5 | TRBD1
TGTGCCAGCAGTTTAAACCGGGGGGGTTCTGAGCAGTACTTC | CASSLNRGGSEQYF | TRBJ2-7 | many | TRBV12-3/TRBV12-4 | TRBD2
TGTGCCAGCAGTTACGGGCTAGCGAGAGATACGCAGTATTTT | CASSYGLARDTQYF | TRBJ2-3 | few | TRBV6-2/TRBV6-3 | .
TGTGCCATCAGTGCCGTCTCCTACGAGCAGTACTTC | CAISAVSYEQYF | TRBJ2-7 | few | TRBV10-3 | .
TGTGCCAGCAGCGTAGGGTCAAGCATTGCGCAGTATTTT | CASSVGSSIAQYF | TRBJ2-3 | . | TRBV9 | .
TGTGCCAGCAGCTTAGGAGTCAGGGCGGATACGCAGTATTTT | CASSLGVRADTQYF | TRBJ2-3 | few | TRBV11-2 | .
TGTGCCGGATCGGGGGGTTTCGGTGGGTCCGGGGAGCTGTTTTTT | CAGSGGFGGSGELFF | TRBJ2-2 | few | TRBV6-1 | TRBD2
TGCAGTGCCCTATCGAAGAAGTGGGAGCAGTACTTC | CSALSKKWEQYF | TRBJ2-7 | few | TRBV20-1 | .
TGTGCCAGCAGCCAAAACCGGGACTACAATGAGCAGTTCTTC | CASSQNRDYNEQFF | TRBJ2-1 | many | TRBV3-1 | .
TGCAGTGCCTCGAGACCCTTAGCCAAAAACATTCAGTACTTC | CSASRPLAKNIQYF | TRBJ2-4 | few | TRBV20-1 | .
TGCAGTGCCAAGATAGAGTACGAGCAGTACTTC | CSAKIEYEQYF | TRBJ2-7 | many | TRBV20-1 | .
TGTGCCAGCAGCGGACTAGCGGGGAACCAAGAGACCCAGTACTTC | CASSGLAGNQETQYF | TRBJ2-5 | many | TRBV5-6 | TRBD2
TGCGCCAGCAGCCCCTCCCCACTAGCGGGCACAGATACGCAGTATTTT | CASSPSPLAGTDTQYF | TRBJ2-3 | . | TRBV5-1 | TRBD2
TGTGCCAGCAGCCAAGGTAGCGGGTTTCCAGGAGAGACCCAGTACTTC | CASSQGSGFPGETQYF | TRBJ2-5 | . | TRBV14 | TRBD2
TGTGCCAGCAGTTACTCGGGGGATTCTCAGCCCCAGCATTTT | CASSYSGDSQPQHF | TRBJ1-5 | . | TRBV6-2/TRBV6-3 | .
TGTGCCAGCAGAAAACAGGGGCCTACTATACTCGGAAACTATGGCTACACCTTC | CASRKQGPTILGNYGYTF | TRBJ1-2 | few | TRBV6-1 | TRBD1
TGTGCCAGCGCCCGGACGGAATCCTACAATGAGCAGTTCTTC | CASARTESYNEQFF | TRBJ2-1 | many | TRBV7-9 | .
TGTGCCAGCAGCCAAGATACACAGCCGAATCAGCCCCAGCATTTT | CASSQDTQPNQPQHF | TRBJ1-5 | many | TRBV3-1 | .
TGTGCCAGCAGCCGTCGTAGCCTAGCGGAGGGAAGCTCCTACAATGAGCAGTTCTTC | CASSRRSLAEGSSYNEQFF | TRBJ2-1 | few | TRBV4-2 | TRBD2
TGTGCCTGGAGTGGGACAGGCTACAATGAGCAGTTCTTC | CAWSGTGYNEQFF | TRBJ2-1 | few | TRBV30 | TRBD1
TGTGCCAGCAGCTCAGGGTCGCTAAGCTCCTACAATGAGCAGTTCTTC | CASSSGSLSSYNEQFF | TRBJ2-1 | many | TRBV5-8 | .
TGCAGTGCTAATCTAGCGGAGAACACCGGGGAGCTGTTTTTT | CSANLAENTGELFF | TRBJ2-2 | few | TRBV20-1 | TRBD2
TGTGCCAGCAGGACTAGCGGGGTAACAGATACGCAGTATTTT | CASRTSGVTDTQYF | TRBJ2-3 | . | TRBV7-9 | TRBD2
TGCGCCAGCAGCAATCGGACAGGGGGCGGGTACGAGCAGTACTTC | CASSNRTGGGYEQYF | TRBJ2-7 | . | TRBV5-1 | TRBD1
TGTGCCATCAGTCGGCAGGGTCCTTCAGCCGGGGACGAGCAGTACTTC | CAISRQGPSAGDEQYF | TRBJ2-7 | . | TRBV10-3 | .